One and the same sample provided the 17 T cell receptor beta chains below, sequenced in a study (TCRdb year 2016). The library relied on RT-PCR. Sequenced using an Illumina MiSeq. TCRdb trimmed the raw reads at Q25, called clones with MiXCR and kept productive beta chains. Rows with one shared CDR3 protein collapse into an entry with the most common genes and DNA. Within this sample are about 700,000 distinct CDR3 sequences, with 13% to 15% of them counted one time only. The ten largest clones take up 3.6% of the sample. The sequencing input was memory CD4+ T cells from blood. The receptors come from a female donor in good health, serving as a healthy control.

This clonotype was seen ten or more times. The chain has TRBV6-6 and TRBJ2-1; D gene ambiguous. The ends were cut back, 7 bases at V and 7 bases at J, with 14 bases in the middle. Germline V gene lookup returns CDR1 MNHNY and CDR2 SVGAGI (reference sequence). CDR3 size: 13 residues. CDR3 nucleotides: TGTGCCAGCACTACCCAGGAGAGGAATGAGCAGTTCTTC. It specifies CASTTQERNEQFF.

The chain is built from TRBV5-1 and TRBJ1-2, with TRBD1 matching 7 bases. With 5 bases clipped from V and 2 bases from J, the junction kept 15 bases outside the gene matches. This CDR3 is built from 17 residues. Germline V gene data show CDR1 as SGHRS and CDR2 as YFSETQ. This CDR3 reads CASSRNPPTGANYGYTF. In DNA, the CDR3 is TGCGCCAGCAGTCGAAACCCCCCTACAGGGGCGAACTATGGCTACACCTTC.

This clonotype was recorded at least ten times. The chain has TRBV20-1 and TRBJ2-5, with D maybe TRBD1 (5 bases). The CDR3 sequence is 13 residues long. V was clipped by 6 bases and J by 0 bases, with 11 bases between them. Germline lookup yields CDR1 DFQATT and CDR2 SNEGSKA (reference sequence). DNA for the CDR3: TGCAGTGCGGGGCCCTCGTACCAAGAGACCCAGTACTTC. Translating gives CSAGPSYQETQYF.

In its sample, this clonotype was seen a few times. The chain uses TRBV12-3 or TRBV12-4 and TRBJ2-4; 9 nucleotides agree with TRBD2. The CDR3 runs to 13 residues. The trim removed 3 bases at V and 9 bases at J, leaving 3 bases unmatched. This chain's CDR3 is CASSLKTSGIQYF. The CDR3, as DNA: TGTGCCAGCAGTTTGAAGACTAGCGGCATTCAGTACTTC.

The V gene is TRBV10-2, the J gene TRBJ1-3; D uncertain. Trimming took off 7 bases at V and 1 base at J, with 17 bases between the two ends. Germline V gene sequence: CDR1 WSHSY, CDR2 SAAADI. The CDR3 spans 16 residues. The CDR3 sequence is CASTNGPIPSGNTIYF. DNA for the CDR3: TGCGCCAGCACGAATGGACCGATACCTTCTGGAAACACCATATATTTT.

The gene calls are TRBV7-9 and TRBJ2-1; 10 positions agree with TRBD2. This CDR3 is built from 16 residues. From germline, CDR1 is SEHNR and CDR2 FQNEAQ (reference sequence). J gave up 8 bases and V 3 bases, and 10 bases lay outside the gene matches. This CDR3 is CASSFLAGEGVDEQFF. The CDR3 coding sequence is TGTGCCAGCAGCTTTCTAGCGGGAGAAGGCGTCGATGAGCAGTTCTTC.

This rearrangement joins TRBV4-1 to TRBJ2-1, with 8 bases that match TRBD1. The CDR3 totals 15 residues. J gave up 4 bases and V 6 bases, and 8 bases lay outside the gene matches. Germline values: CDR1 MGHRA, CDR2 YSYEKL. CDR3: CASSPTGDLYNEQFF. The CDR3 region has the DNA TGCGCCAGCAGTCCGACAGGGGACCTTTACAATGAGCAGTTCTTC.

This clonotype was counted many times. Here the CDR3 DNA reads TGTGCCAGCAGTTTCCTAGCGGGCGGCACCGGGGAGCTGTTTTTT. Its translation: CASSFLAGGTGELFF. This chain uses TRBV27 with TRBJ2-2; 8 bases are a match to TRBD2. From germline, CDR1 is MNHEY and CDR2 SMNVEV (reference sequence). Trimming at V came to 3 bases and at J to 4 bases, leaving 4 bases not matched to a gene. The length of the CDR3 is 15 residues.

This clonotype was seen a few times. The chain couples TRBV10-3 to TRBJ2-1; 7 bases are shared with TRBD1. This CDR3 has 17 residues. Germline V gene data show CDR1 as ENHRY and CDR2 as SYGVKD. V was clipped by 11 bases and J by 0 bases; unmatched bases: 16. As DNA, the CDR3 is TGTGCCGGCTCCGGGACAGCTACATACAGCTCCTACAATGAGCAGTTCTTC. The encoded protein is CAGSGTATYSSYNEQFF.

This chain uses TRBV10-2 with TRBJ2-7; D is undetermined. There are 14 residues in the CDR3. Trimming pared 1 base from V and 0 bases from J, leaving 7 bases between. Looked up from germline, CDR1 is WSHSY and CDR2 is SAAADI. CDR3 coding DNA: TGCGCCAGCAGTGAGTTAACCGGCTCCTACGAGCAGTACTTC. The encoded protein is CASSELTGSYEQYF.

This clonotype was picked up many times. The chain is built from TRBV6-2 or TRBV6-3 and TRBJ2-5, with a weak D call TRBD1 (6 bases). Germline V gene sequence: CDR1 MNHEY, CDR2 SVGEGT. V was pared by 8 bases and J by 1 base, with 8 bases between. There are 12 residues in the CDR3. CDR3 in DNA: TGTGCCAGCGGGGACACCCAAGAGACCCAGTACTTC. It encodes CASGDTQETQYF.

The V call is TRBV20-1, the J call TRBJ1-4; D perhaps matches TRBD1 (6 bases). Germline loops: CDR1 DFQATT, CDR2 SNEGSKA (reference sequence). Trimming removed 6 bases at V and 7 bases at J, with 18 bases between. The CDR3 spans 14 residues. Here the CDR3 reads CSAHARGAIEKLFF. In DNA form, the CDR3 reads TGCAGTGCCCATGCCAGGGGCGCTATTGAAAAACTGTTTTTT.

This clonotype was counted between two and nine times. V is TRBV11-1 and J is TRBJ1-6; D remains ambiguous. The CDR3 has 13 amino acids. Trimming took 5 bases from V and 7 from J, leaving 9 bases between them. CDR1 and CDR2 from the germline V gene are SGHAT and FQDESV (reference sequence). The CDR3 nucleotides read TGTGCCAGCAGCCCAAGGGAGAATTCACCCCTCCACTTT. As protein: CASSPRENSPLHF.

This clonotype has more than one count but fewer than ten. The gene calls are TRBV12-3 or TRBV12-4 and TRBJ2-2; 8 nucleotides line up with TRBD1. The CDR3 runs to 17 residues. The V segment lost 7 bases and the J segment 3 bases; nucleotides outside the gene matches: 13. CDR3 in amino acids: CASNLQGAREYTGELFF. The CDR3 DNA reads as TGTGCCAGCAACCTCCAGGGGGCCCGGGAATACACCGGGGAGCTGTTTTTT.

The rearrangement links TRBV5-1 to TRBJ2-2, with D possibly matching TRBD2 (6 bases). Germline values: CDR1 SGHRS, CDR2 YFSETQ. The CDR3 extends over 15 amino acids. V dropped 5 bases and J dropped 4 bases, with 15 bases sitting between them. The chain's CDR3 is CASRDGGAPTGELFF. DNA of the CDR3: TGCGCCAGCAGAGATGGAGGGGCCCCCACCGGGGAGCTGTTTTTT.

This clonotype was observed a handful of times. The chain is built from TRBV7-2 and TRBJ2-2; D perhaps matches TRBD2 (7 bases). V lost 8 bases, J lost 5 bases, and 15 bases lay in between. This CDR3 contains 14 residues. Germline V gene data show CDR1 as SGHTA and CDR2 as FQGNSA. CDR3 loop: CASYWGGATGELFF. In DNA, the CDR3 is TGTGCCAGCTACTGGGGGGGGGCTACCGGGGAGCTGTTTTTT.

This clonotype was seen more than once but under ten times. The V call is TRBV6-5, the J call TRBJ1-5; D uncertain. The V and J ends lost 6 bases and 2 bases respectively, with 11 bases between them. Per germline, CDR1 MNHEY and CDR2 SVGAGI. This CDR3 comprises 14 residues. The CDR3 loop reads CASSRTRRNQPQHF. In nucleotides, the CDR3 is TGTGCCAGCAGCCGCACAAGGCGCAATCAGCCCCAGCATTTT.